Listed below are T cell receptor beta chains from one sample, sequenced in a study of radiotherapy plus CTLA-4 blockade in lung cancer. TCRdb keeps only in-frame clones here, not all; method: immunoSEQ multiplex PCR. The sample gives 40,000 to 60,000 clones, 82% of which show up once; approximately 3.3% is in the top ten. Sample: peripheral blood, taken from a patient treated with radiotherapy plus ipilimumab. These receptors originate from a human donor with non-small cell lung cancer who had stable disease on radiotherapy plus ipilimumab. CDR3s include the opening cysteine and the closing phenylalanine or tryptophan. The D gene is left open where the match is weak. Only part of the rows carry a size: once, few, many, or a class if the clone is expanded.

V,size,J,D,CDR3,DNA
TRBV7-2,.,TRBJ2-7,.,CASSLDRGNSYEQYF,TGTGCCAGCAGCTTAGATAGGGGCAACTCCTACGAGCAGTACTTC
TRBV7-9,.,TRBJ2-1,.,CASSFQGGSGTYNEQFF,TGTGCCAGCAGCTTCCAAGGAGGTTCCGGGACCTACAATGAGCAGTTCTTC
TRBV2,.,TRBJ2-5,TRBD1,CASSGTGRETQYF,TGTGCCAGCAGTGGGACAGGGAGAGAGACCCAGTACTTC
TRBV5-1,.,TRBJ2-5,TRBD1,CASSWTGIQETQYF,TGCGCCAGCAGCTGGACAGGGATCCAAGAGACCCAGTACTTC
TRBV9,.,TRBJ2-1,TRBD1,CASSVAHSDRVGEQFF,TGTGCCAGCAGCGTAGCCCACTCGGACAGGGTCGGGGAGCAGTTCTTC
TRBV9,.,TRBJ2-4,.,CASSRDQGGHQNIQYF,TGTGCCAGCAGCCGAGATCAGGGTGGGCACCAAAACATTCAGTACTTC
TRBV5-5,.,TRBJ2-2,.,CASSHQGFGFGNTGELFF,TGTGCCAGCAGCCACCAGGGGTTCGGCTTTGGCAACACCGGGGAGCTGTTTTTT
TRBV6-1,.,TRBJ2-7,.,CASTSGAYEQYF,TGTGCCAGTACATCAGGGGCCTACGAGCAGTACTTC
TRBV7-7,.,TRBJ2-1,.,CASSSGRGKYNEQFF,TGTGCTAGCAGCTCGGGGCGGGGAAAGTACAATGAGCAGTTCTTC
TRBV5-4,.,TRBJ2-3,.,CASSYPGADTQYF,TGTGCCAGCAGTTATCCGGGAGCTGATACGCAGTATTTT
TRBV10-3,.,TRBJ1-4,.,CAISGDGGFNEKLFF,TGTGCCATCAGTGGTGATGGAGGGTTTAATGAAAAACTGTTTTTT
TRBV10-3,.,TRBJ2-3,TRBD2,CATRLAGGVGTDTQYF,TGTGCCACACGACTAGCGGGGGGGGTTGGCACAGATACGCAGTATTTT
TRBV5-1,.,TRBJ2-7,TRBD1,CASSWGTGTGDEQYF,TGCGCCAGCAGCTGGGGGACCGGGACAGGGGACGAGCAGTACTTC
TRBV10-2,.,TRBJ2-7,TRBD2,CASSEFGTSGSIGYEQYF,TGCGCCAGCAGTGAGTTCGGCACTAGCGGGAGTATAGGGTACGAGCAGTACTTC
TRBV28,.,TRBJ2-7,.,CASSLQGFSYEQYF,TGTGCCAGCAGTTTACAGGGATTCTCCTACGAGCAGTACTTC
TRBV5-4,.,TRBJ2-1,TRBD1,CASSLEWAGGNSYNEQFF,TGTGCCAGCAGCTTGGAATGGGCAGGGGGTAATTCCTACAATGAGCAGTTCTTC
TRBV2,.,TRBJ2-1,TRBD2,CASFPTSWSRINEQFF,TGTGCCAGCTTTCCGACTAGCTGGAGTCGTATAAATGAGCAGTTCTTC
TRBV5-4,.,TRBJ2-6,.,CASNPSPGSGANVLTF,TGTGCCAGCAACCCTTCCCCAGGGTCTGGGGCCAACGTCCTGACTTTC
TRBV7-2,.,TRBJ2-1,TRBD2,CASSLMVGLEGVYEQFF,TGTGCCAGCAGCTTAATGGTGGGACTAGAGGGGGTCTATGAGCAGTTCTTC
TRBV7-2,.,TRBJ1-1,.,CASSSGQNTEAFF,TGTGCCAGCAGCTCGGGACAGAACACTGAAGCTTTCTTT
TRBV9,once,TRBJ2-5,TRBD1,CASSVGTGGGGETQYF,TGTGCCAGCAGCGTAGGGACAGGGGGCGGCGGGGAGACCCAGTACTTC
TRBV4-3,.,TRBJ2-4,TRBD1,CASSQGQGRNIQYF,TGCGCCAGCAGCCAAGGACAGGGGAGAAACATTCAGTACTTC
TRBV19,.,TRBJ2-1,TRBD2,CASSLGLAGYNEQFF,TGTGCCAGTAGCCTGGGACTAGCGGGTTACAATGAGCAGTTCTTC
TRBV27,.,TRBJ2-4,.,CASSLSRTNIQYF,TGTGCCAGCAGTTTATCGCGAACAAACATTCAGTACTTC
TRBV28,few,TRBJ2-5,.,CASSLSDYRETQYF,TGTGCCAGCAGTTTATCGGACTACAGAGAGACCCAGTACTTC
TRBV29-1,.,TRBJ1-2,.,CSVGAGDGYTF,TGCAGCGTTGGAGCAGGGGATGGCTACACCTTC
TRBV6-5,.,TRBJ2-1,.,CASSKRTVLNEQFF,TGTGCCAGCAGTAAAAGGACAGTCCTTAATGAGCAGTTCTTC
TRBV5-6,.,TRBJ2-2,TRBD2,CASSTGLAGALNTGELFF,TGTGCCAGCAGCACCGGACTAGCGGGAGCCCTTAACACCGGGGAGCTGTTTTTT
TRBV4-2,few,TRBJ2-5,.,CASSQERTQETQYF,TGTGCCAGCAGCCAAGAACGTACTCAAGAGACCCAGTACTTC